Listed below are T cell receptor beta chains from one sample, sequenced in a study of cytomegalovirus exposure and HLA in healthy donors. TCRdb's copy holds only in-frame clones and misses some; the assay was immunoSEQ multiplex PCR. The listing records some 46,000 clones. What was sequenced was PBMCs. Receptor source: a woman aged 25 to 39 in good health and CMV-seronegative. CDR3s include the opening cysteine and the closing phenylalanine or tryptophan.

cdr3_aa: CAISEYGVNTEAFF
v_call: TRBV10-3
cdr3_length: 14
j_call: TRBJ1-1

cdr3_aa: CASSPRAEGQTYEQYF
v_call: TRBV18
cdr3_length: 16
j_call: TRBJ2-7

cdr3_aa: CSVNRGPQPQHF
v_call: TRBV29-1
cdr3_length: 12
j_call: TRBJ1-5

cdr3_aa: CATSRGAGQGYEQYF
v_call: TRBV15
cdr3_length: 15
j_call: TRBJ2-7

cdr3_aa: CASSLLGSGYTF
v_call: TRBV2
cdr3_length: 12
j_call: TRBJ1-2

cdr3_aa: CASTGTSGGSYEQYF
v_call: TRBV28
cdr3_length: 15
j_call: TRBJ2-7

cdr3_aa: CASSQGLPNTGELFF
v_call: TRBV5-1
cdr3_length: 15
j_call: TRBJ2-2

cdr3_aa: CASSLTAGGTEAFF
v_call: TRBV5-1
cdr3_length: 14
j_call: TRBJ1-1

cdr3_aa: CASSYSDRIAYEQYF
v_call: TRBV6-6
cdr3_length: 15
j_call: TRBJ2-7

cdr3_aa: CASSRRQVAYEQYF
v_call: TRBV28
cdr3_length: 14
j_call: TRBJ2-7

cdr3_aa: CASSTSNYEQYF
v_call: TRBV6-1
cdr3_length: 12
j_call: TRBJ2-7

cdr3_aa: CSAEGNTEAFF
v_call: TRBV20-1
cdr3_length: 11
j_call: TRBJ1-1

cdr3_aa: CASSAHQTLHTPLANYGYTF
v_call: TRBV6-1
cdr3_length: 20
j_call: TRBJ1-2

cdr3_aa: CASSPTAGGAQYF
v_call: TRBV6-5
cdr3_length: 13
j_call: TRBJ2-5

cdr3_aa: CAWSQSAYEQYF
v_call: TRBV30
cdr3_length: 12
j_call: TRBJ2-7

cdr3_aa: CSAWDIEQYF
v_call: TRBV29-1
cdr3_length: 10
j_call: TRBJ2-7